This TCR beta chain comes out of a study of OX40 agonist ivuxolimab in advanced cancers. Study-level background: The costimulatory receptor OX40 (CD134) was targeted by ivuxolimab, a fully human IgG2 agonistic monoclonal antibody. The point of sequencing TCRbeta in the periphery was to test whether ivuxolimab changed TCR sequence diversity and drove clonal T-cell expansion. Patients were allowed to have had prior anti-PD-1, anti-PD-L1 or anti-CTLA-4 therapy, and approximately 40% of the dose-escalation patients had previously received checkpoint inhibitors. Among the approximately 50 dose-escalation patients, approximately 20 had hepatocellular carcinoma, 15 or so melanoma, 9 renal cell carcinoma and 9 head and neck cancer. A male proportion of roughly 80% and a mean age of roughly 58 years, ranging from about 20 to 80, were recorded for the dose-escalation cohort. Partial responses occurred in three dose-escalation patients: two with cutaneous melanoma and one with hepatocellular carcinoma. The paper reports the monotherapy dose-escalation portion (N ≈ 50 patients) of the phase I ivuxolimab trial. Intravenous ivuxolimab was administered to patients every 2 weeks at six dose levels: 0.01, 0.1, 0.3, 1.5, 3 and 10 mg/kg.

Points on this clone: The antigen this receptor binds is unknown. One base away there is no much larger clone; base qualities are not given. This sample also contains other DNA sequences that code for the same CDR3.

The CDR3 numbers 15 residues from cysteine through phenylalanine. Kept here is only the CDR3 DNA, which spans 45 bases and is read in frame from base 1. The germline V gene specifies SGHRS as CDR1 and YFSETQ as CDR2. Trimming accounts for 7 bases at V and 0 bases at J, while the number of junction bases matched to no gene is 8. General conclusions and limits of the study: At doses of 0.1 to 3.0 mg/kg, clonal expansion of both CD4+ and CD8+ T cells in blood was seen between baseline and week 6. Partial responders in the 0.1-3.0 mg/kg groups had among the lowest normalized peripheral clonal expansion, especially among CD8+ T cells. After ivuxolimab, CD8+ T cells had more expanded clones than CD4+ T cells on average. Antigen specificity was not determined for the clonally expanded peripheral T cells. Low levels of normalized T-cell clonal expansion were also seen in some nonresponding patients.

Patients with a history of autoimmune disease or receiving systemic immunosuppression were excluded from the trial. Peripheral blood for TCR sequencing was collected from all dose cohorts at baseline, on cycle 4 day 1, and on cycle 7 day 1. The samples were taken from a phase I, first-in-human, multicenter, open-label dose-escalation trial of ivuxolimab. The trial enrolled adults with locally advanced or metastatic head and neck squamous cell, hepatocellular, melanoma or renal cell carcinoma. Before TCR sequencing, CD4+ and CD8+ T cells were separately sorted from peripheral blood. For sequencing of the TCRbeta CDR3 region, genomic DNA was extracted from the sorted cells. The immunoSEQ Assay was used to sequence the TCRbeta CDR3 regions. TCRdb limited this immuneACCESS table to in-frame rearrangements with V and J called. A share of clones is missing; checked studies link under half to unresolved V genes, and the rest is unexplained. The sample includes tens of thousands of clones, with 70% to 90% observed a single time. The ten most abundant clones make up roughly 4% of the sample.

The receptor was derived from an adult with an advanced solid tumor such as melanoma, head and neck, liver or kidney cancer. This sequence uses TRBV5-1 and TRBJ2-3; TRBD2 lines up with 7 middle nucleotides. Sample: CD4+ or CD8+ T cells sorted from blood, taken in a trial of the OX40 agonist ivuxolimab. The DNA sequence follows: TGCGCCAGCTGGAAATCTAGCGGAAGCACAGATACGCAGTATTTT. Its protein is CASWKSSGSTDTQYF.